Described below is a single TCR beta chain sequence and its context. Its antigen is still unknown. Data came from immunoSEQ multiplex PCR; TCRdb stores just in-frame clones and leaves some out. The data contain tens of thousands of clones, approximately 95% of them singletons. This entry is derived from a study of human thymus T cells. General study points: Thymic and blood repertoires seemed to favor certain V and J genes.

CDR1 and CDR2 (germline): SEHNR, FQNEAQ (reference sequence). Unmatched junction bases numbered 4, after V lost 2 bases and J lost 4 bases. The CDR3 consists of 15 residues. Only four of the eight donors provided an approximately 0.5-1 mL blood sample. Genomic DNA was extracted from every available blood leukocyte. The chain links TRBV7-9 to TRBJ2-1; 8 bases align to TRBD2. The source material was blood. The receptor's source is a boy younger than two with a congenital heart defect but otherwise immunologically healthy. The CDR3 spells CASSLQRGRYNEQFF. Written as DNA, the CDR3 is TGTGCCAGCAGCTTACAGCGGGGGCGTTACAATGAGCAGTTCTTC. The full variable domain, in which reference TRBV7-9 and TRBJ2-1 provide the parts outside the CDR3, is DTGVSQNPRHKITKRGQNVTFRCDPISEHNRLYWYRQTLGQGPEFLTYFQNEAQLEKSRLLSDRFSAERPKGSFSTLEIQRTEQGDSAMYLCASSLQRGRYNEQFFGPGTRLTVL.